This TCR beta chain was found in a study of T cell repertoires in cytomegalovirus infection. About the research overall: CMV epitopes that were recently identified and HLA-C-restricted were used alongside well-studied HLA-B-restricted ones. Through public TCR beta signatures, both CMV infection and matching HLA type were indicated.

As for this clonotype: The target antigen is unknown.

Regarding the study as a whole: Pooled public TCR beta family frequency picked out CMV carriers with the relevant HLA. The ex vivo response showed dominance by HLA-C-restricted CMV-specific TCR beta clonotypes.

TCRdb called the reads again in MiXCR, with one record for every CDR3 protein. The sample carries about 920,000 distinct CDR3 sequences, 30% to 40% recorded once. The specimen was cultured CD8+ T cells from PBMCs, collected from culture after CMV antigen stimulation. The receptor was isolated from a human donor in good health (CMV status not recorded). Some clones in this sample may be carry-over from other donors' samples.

The CDR3 region is CASSALATTQYF. The CDR3 nucleotides read TGTGCCAGCAGTGCACTAGCGACTACGCAGTATTTT. The chain recombines TRBV28 with TRBJ2-3; 7 bases line up with TRBD2. The V gene's germline CDR1 is MDHEN and CDR2 SYDVKM. CDR3 length: 12 amino acids. The ends lost 5 bases at V and 8 bases at J; junction bases unmatched: 4.